This T cell receptor beta chain was sequenced in a study of blood T cell repertoires in COVID-19. In terms of age and location, participants ranged from roughly 18 to 89 years and lived in about two dozen US areas. Per the germline V gene, CDR1 is SGHRS and CDR2 is YFSETQ. The CDR3 is made up of 12 amino acids. V was cut by 0 bases and J by 11 bases, with 11 bases left in between. The table came from immunoSEQ multiplex PCR; TCRdb's copy has only in-frame clones and leaves some out. The sample yields 130,000 or so clones, about 83% seen once. This chain connects TRBV5-1 to TRBJ1-2; no definite D call. Sequencing was carried out using PBMCs or T cells enriched from blood (not recorded which). This TCR came from a woman in her forties or fifties with acute COVID-19. The CDR3, as DNA: TGCGCCAGCAGCTTGGACGGGAAGGATTACACCTTC. Its protein is CASSLDGKDYTF.